This TCR beta chain was captured by sequencing in a study of T cell repertoires in cytomegalovirus infection. The wider study: Both CMV infection and a matching HLA type were indicated by public TCR beta signatures. Study-level findings and limits: Based on cumulative public TCR beta family frequency, carriers of CMV plus the relevant HLA were identified. Clonotype analysis showed dominance of the ex vivo response by HLA-C-restricted CMV-specific TCR beta clonotypes.

TCRdb itself ran the reads through MiXCR, one entry per CDR3 protein. The table shows about 680,000 distinct CDR3 sequences, with about 24% occurring only once. As for this clonotype: Antigen unknown.

The sequenced material came from CD8+ T cells from PBMCs. This receptor was taken from a human donor in good health (CMV status not recorded). Some clones in this sample may be carry-over from other donors' samples.

The CDR3 spells CASSVVPLEPQHF. The DNA of the CDR3 is TGTGCCAGCAGCGTAGTACCTCTGGAGCCCCAGCATTTT. The rearrangement uses TRBV9 and TRBJ1-5; D is unclear. The CDR3 is 13 amino acids. The V gene lost 0 bases and the J gene lost 8 bases, with 9 bases spanning the gap. The germline V gene has CDR1 SGDLS and CDR2 YYNGEE.